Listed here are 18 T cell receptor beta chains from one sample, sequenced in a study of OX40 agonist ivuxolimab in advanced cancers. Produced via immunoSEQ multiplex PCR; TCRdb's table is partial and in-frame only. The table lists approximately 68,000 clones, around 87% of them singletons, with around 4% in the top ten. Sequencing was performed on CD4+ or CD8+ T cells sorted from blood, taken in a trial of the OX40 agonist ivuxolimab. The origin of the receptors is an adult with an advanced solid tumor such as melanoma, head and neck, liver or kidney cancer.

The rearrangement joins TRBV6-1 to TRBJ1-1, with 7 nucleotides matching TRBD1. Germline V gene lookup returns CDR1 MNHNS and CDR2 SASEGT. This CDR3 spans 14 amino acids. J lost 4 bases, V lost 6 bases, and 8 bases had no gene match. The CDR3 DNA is TGTGCCAGCAGCAGGGGGGGTCTAGTCACTGAAGCTTTCTTT. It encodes CASSRGGLVTEAFF.

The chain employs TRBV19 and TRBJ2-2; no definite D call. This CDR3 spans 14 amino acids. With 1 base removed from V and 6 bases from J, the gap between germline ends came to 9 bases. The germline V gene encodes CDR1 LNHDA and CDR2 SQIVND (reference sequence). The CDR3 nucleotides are TGTGCCAGTAGTATAGGGCCCGGCTCCGGGGAGCTGTTTTTT. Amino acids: CASSIGPGSGELFF.

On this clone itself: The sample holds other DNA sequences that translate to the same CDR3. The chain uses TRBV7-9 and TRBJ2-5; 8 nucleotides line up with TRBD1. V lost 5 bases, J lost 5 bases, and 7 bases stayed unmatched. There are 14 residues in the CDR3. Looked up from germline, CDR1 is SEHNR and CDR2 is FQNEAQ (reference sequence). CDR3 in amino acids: CASSLTGGRETQYF. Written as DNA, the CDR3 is TGTGCCAGCAGCCTAACAGGGGGGCGGGAGACCCAGTACTTC.

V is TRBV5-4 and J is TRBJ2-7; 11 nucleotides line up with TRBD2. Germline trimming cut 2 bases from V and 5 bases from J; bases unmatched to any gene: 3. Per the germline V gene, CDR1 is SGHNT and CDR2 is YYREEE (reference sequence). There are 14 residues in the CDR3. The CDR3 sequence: CASSLRLAGNEQYF. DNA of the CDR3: TGTGCCAGCAGCTTACGACTAGCGGGAAACGAGCAGTACTTC.

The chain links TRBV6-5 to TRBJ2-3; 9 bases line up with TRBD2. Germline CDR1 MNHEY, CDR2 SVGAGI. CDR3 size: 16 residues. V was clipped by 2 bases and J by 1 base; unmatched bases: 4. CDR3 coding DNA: TGTGCCAGCAGTTACCCTGGCGGGGGGGGCACAGATACGCAGTATTTT. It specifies CASSYPGGGGTDTQYF.

In DNA form, the CDR3 reads TGTGCCAGCAGTGCCCGGGGGGGGGCGGCCCTTGAAGCTTTCTTT. It is translated as CASSARGGAALEAFF. The chain employs TRBV28 and TRBJ1-1; the D gene is possibly TRBD1 (6 bases). Trimming pared 5 bases from V and 7 bases from J, leaving 20 bases between. Germline lookup yields CDR1 MDHEN and CDR2 SYDVKM. The CDR3 loop spans 15 amino acids. Looking up the rest from reference TRBV28 and TRBJ1-1 gives the full variable domain: DVKVTQSSRYLVKRTGEKVFLECVQDMDHENMFWYRQDPGLGLRLIYFSYDVKMKEKGDIPEGYSVSREKKERFSLILESASTNQTSMYLCASSARGGAALEAFFGQGTRLTVV.

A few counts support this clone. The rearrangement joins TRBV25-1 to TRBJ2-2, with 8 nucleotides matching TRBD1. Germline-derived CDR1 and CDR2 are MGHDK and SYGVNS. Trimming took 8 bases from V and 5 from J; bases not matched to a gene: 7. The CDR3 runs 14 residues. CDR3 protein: CASGTGGRTGELFF. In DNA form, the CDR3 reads TGTGCCAGCGGAACAGGGGGACGTACCGGGGAGCTGTTTTTT.

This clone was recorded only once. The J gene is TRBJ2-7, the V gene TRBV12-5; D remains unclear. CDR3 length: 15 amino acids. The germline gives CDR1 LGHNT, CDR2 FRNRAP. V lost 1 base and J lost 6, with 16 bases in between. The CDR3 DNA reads TGTGCTAGTGGTTTGGACGTAGGACGTCGCTCCGAGCAGTACTTC. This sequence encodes CASGLDVGRRSEQYF. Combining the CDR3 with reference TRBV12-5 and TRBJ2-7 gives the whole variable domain DARVTQTPRHKVTEMGQEVTMRCQPILGHNTVFWYRQTMMQGLELLAYFRNRAPLDDSGMPKDRFSAEMPDATLATLKIQPSEPRDSAVYFCASGLDVGRRSEQYFGPGTRLTVT.

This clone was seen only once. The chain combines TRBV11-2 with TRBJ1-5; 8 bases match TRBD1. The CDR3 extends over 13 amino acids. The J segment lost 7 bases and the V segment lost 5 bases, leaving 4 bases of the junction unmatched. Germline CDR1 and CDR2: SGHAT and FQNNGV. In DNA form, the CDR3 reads TGTGCCAGCAGCCAGGGGGCACGCCAGCCCCAGCATTTT. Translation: CASSQGARQPQHF.

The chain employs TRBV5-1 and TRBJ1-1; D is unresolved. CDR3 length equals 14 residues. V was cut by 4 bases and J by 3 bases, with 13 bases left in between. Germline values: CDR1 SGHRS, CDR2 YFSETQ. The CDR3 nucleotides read TGCGCCAGCAGCCGGTTGCATGTTGACACTGAAGCTTTCTTT. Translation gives CASSRLHVDTEAFF.

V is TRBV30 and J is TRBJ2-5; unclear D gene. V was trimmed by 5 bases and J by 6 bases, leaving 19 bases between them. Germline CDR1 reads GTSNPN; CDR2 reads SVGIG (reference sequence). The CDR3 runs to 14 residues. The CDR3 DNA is TGTGCCTGGGGGAATGTGGCCGGGTCGAAGACCCAGTACTTC. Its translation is CAWGNVAGSKTQYF.

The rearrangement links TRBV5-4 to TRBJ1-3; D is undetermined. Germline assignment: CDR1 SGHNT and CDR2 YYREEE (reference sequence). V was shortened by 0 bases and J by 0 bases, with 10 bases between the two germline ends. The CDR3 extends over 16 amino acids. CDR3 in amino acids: CASSLDGGSSGNTIYF. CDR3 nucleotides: TGTGCCAGCAGCTTGGATGGAGGCTCCTCTGGAAACACCATATATTTT.

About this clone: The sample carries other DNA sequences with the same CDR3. The CDR3 reads CASSLLGYEQYF. In DNA, the CDR3 is TGTGCCAGCAGTTTATTGGGCTACGAGCAGTACTTC. The rearrangement joins TRBV28 to TRBJ2-7; D ambiguous. Germline V gene sequence: CDR1 MDHEN, CDR2 SYDVKM. The CDR3 covers 12 residues. With 1 base removed from V and 3 bases from J, the gap between germline ends came to 4 bases.

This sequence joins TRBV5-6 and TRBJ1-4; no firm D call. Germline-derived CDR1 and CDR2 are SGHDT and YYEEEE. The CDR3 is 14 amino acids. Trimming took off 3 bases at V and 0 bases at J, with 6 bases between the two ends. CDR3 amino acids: CASSSMSTNEKLFF. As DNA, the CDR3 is TGTGCCAGCAGCTCGATGTCAACTAATGAAAAACTGTTTTTT. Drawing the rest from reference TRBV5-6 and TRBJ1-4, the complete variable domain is DAGVTQSPTHLIKTRGQQVTLRCSPKSGHDTVSWYQQALGQGPQFIFQYYEEEERQRGNFPDRFSGHQFPNYSSELNVNALLLGDSALYLCASSSMSTNEKLFFGSGTQLSVL.

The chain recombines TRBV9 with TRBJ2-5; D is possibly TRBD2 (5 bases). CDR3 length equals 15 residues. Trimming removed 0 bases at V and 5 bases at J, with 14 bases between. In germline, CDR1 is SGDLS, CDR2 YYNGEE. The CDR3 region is CASSVGPQREETQYF. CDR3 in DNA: TGTGCCAGCAGCGTAGGGCCTCAGAGGGAGGAGACCCAGTACTTC. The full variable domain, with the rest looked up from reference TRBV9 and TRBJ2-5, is DSGVTQTPKHLITATGQRVTLRCSPRSGDLSVYWYQQSLDQGLQFLIQYYNGEERAKGNILERFSAQQFPDLHSELNLSSLELGDSALYFCASSVGPQREETQYFGPGTRLLVL.

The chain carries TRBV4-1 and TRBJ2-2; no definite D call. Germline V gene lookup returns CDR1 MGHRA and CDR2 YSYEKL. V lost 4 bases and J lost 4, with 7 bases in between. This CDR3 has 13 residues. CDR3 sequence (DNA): TGCGCCAGCAGCCCTTACAGCACCGGGGAGCTGTTTTTT. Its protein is CASSPYSTGELFF.

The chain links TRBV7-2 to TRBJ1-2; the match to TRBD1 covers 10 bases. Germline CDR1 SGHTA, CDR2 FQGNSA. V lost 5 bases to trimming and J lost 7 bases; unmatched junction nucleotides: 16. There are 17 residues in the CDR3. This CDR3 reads CASSPQPGGQGSGGYTF. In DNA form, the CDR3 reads TGTGCCAGCAGCCCCCAGCCCGGGGGACAGGGGAGCGGTGGCTACACCTTC. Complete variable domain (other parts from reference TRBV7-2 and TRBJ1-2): GAGVSQSPSNKVTEKGKDVELRCDPISGHTALYWYRQSLGQGLEFLIYFQGNSAPDKSGLPSDRFSAERTGGSVSTLTIQRTQQEDSAVYLCASSPQPGGQGSGGYTFGSGTRLTVV.

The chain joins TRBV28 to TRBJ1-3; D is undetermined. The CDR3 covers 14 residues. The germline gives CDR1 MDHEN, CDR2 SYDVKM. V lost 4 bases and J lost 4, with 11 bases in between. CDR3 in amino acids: CASSSPLKGNTIYF. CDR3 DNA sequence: TGTGCCAGCAGTTCCCCACTCAAGGGAAACACCATATATTTT.